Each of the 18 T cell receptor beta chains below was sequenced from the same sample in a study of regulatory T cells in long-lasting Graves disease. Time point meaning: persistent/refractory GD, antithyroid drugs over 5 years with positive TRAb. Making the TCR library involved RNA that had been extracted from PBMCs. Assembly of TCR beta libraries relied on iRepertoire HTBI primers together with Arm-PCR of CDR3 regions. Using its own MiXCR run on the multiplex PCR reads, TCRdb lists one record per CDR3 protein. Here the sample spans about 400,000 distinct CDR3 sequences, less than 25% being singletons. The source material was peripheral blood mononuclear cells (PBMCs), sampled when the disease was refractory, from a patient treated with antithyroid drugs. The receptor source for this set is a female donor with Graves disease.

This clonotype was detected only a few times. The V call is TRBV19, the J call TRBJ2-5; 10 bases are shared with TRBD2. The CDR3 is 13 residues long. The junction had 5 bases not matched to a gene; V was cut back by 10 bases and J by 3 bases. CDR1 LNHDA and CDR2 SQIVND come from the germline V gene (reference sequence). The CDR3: CATRGLAEETQYF. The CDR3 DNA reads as TGTGCCACAAGAGGACTAGCGGAAGAGACCCAGTACTTC.

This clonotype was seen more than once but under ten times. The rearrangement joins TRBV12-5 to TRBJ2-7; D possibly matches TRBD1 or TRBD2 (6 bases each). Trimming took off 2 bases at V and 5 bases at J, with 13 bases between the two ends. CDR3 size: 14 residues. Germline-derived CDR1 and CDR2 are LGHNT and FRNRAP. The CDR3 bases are TGTGCTAGTGGTTTGTTCCGGGGGCAGGACGAGCAGTACTTC. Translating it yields CASGLFRGQDEQYF.

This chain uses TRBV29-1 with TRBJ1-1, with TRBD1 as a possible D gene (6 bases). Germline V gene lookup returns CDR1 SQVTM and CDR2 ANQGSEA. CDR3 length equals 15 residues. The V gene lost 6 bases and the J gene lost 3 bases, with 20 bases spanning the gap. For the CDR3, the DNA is TGCAGCGTCGGAAAGACAGGTCGTGAGGACACTGAAGCTTTCTTT. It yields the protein CSVGKTGREDTEAFF. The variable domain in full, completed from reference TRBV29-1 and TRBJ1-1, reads SAVISQKPSRDICQRGTSLTIQCQVDSQVTMMFWYRQQPGQSLTLIATANQGSEATYESGFVIDKFPISRPNLTFSTLTVSNMSPEDSSIYLCSVGKTGREDTEAFFGQGTRLTVV.

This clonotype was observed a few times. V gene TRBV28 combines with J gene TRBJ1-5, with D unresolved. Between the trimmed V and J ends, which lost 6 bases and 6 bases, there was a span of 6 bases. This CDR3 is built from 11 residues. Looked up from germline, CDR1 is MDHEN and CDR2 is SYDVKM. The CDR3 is CASSNSQPQHF. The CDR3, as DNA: TGTGCCAGCAGCAATAGTCAGCCCCAGCATTTT. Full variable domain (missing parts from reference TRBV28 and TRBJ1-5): DVKVTQSSRYLVKRTGEKVFLECVQDMDHENMFWYRQDPGLGLRLIYFSYDVKMKEKGDIPEGYSVSREKKERFSLILESASTNQTSMYLCASSNSQPQHFGDGTRLSIL.

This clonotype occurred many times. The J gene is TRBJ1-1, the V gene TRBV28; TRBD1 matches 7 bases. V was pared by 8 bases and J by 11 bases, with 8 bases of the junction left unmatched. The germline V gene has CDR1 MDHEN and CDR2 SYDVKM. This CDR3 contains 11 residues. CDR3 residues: CASGPDREAFF. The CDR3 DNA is TGTGCCAGCGGTCCTGACAGGGAGGCTTTCTTT.

The CDR3 spells CASSFLAGTSTDTQYF. Here the CDR3 DNA reads TGTGCCAGTAGTTTCCTAGCGGGGACTAGCACAGATACGCAGTATTTT. The chain has TRBV19 and TRBJ2-3, with 9 nucleotides matching TRBD2. V trimming: 5 bases; J trimming: 0 bases; junction bases outside the gene matches: 6. CDR1 and CDR2 from the germline V gene are LNHDA and SQIVND (reference sequence). This CDR3 region has 16 residues.

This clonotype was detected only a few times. The CDR3 nucleotides read TGCAGTGCTAGAGGGAGCGGGATCGAGACCCAGTACTTC. It encodes CSARGSGIETQYF. The chain has TRBV20-1 and TRBJ2-5; 7 bases match TRBD2. The CDR3 is 13 amino acids. Germline V gene data show CDR1 as DFQATT and CDR2 as SNEGSKA (reference sequence). The V gene end was trimmed by 1 base and the J gene end by 5 bases; junction bases not matched to a gene: 4.

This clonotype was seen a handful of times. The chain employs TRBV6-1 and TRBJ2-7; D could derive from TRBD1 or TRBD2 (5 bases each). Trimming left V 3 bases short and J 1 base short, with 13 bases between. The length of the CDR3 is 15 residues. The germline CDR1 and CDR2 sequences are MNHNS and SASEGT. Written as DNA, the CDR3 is TGTGCCAGCAGTGACCCAAGGGACGGATCCTACGAGCAGTACTTC. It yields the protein CASSDPRDGSYEQYF.

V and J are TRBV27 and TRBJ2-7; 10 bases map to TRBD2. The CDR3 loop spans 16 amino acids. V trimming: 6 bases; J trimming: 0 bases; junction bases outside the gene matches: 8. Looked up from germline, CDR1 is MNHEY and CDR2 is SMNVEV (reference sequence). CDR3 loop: CASSPDTSGTSYEQYF. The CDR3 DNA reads TGTGCCAGCAGCCCAGATACTAGCGGGACCTCCTACGAGCAGTACTTC.

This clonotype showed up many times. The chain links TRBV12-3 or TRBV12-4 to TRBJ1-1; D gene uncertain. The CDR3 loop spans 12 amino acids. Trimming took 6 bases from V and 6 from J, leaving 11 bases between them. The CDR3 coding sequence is TGTGCCAGCAGCCCCCGGGTTGCTGAAGCTTTCTTT. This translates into CASSPRVAEAFF.

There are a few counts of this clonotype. CDR3 sequence (DNA): TGTGCCAGCAGTGACAGGGGCCTAATCCGTGCCCACGAGCAGTACTTC. Protein product: CASSDRGLIRAHEQYF. This chain uses TRBV28 with TRBJ2-7, with 8 bases that match TRBD1. Germline V gives CDR1 MDHEN, CDR2 SYDVKM. The CDR3 is 16 amino acids. J gave up 5 bases and V 5 bases, and 14 bases lay outside the gene matches. The entire variable domain, with the rest obtained from reference TRBV28 and TRBJ2-7, is as follows: DVKVTQSSRYLVKRTGEKVFLECVQDMDHENMFWYRQDPGLGLRLIYFSYDVKMKEKGDIPEGYSVSREKKERFSLILESASTNQTSMYLCASSDRGLIRAHEQYFGPGTRLTVT.

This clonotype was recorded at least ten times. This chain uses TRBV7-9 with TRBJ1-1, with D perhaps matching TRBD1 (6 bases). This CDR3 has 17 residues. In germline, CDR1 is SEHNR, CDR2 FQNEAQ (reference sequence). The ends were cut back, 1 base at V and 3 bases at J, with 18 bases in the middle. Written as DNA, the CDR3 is TGTGCCAGCAGCTTAGGAAGGTATGGGGGGCTTGACACTGAAGCTTTCTTT. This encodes CASSLGRYGGLDTEAFF.

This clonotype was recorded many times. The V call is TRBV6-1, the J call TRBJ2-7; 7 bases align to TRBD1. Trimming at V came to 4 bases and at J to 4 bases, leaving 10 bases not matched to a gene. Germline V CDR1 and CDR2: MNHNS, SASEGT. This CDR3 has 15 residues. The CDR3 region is CASSGGQQELYEQYF. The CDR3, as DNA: TGTGCCAGCAGTGGGGGACAGCAAGAACTATACGAGCAGTACTTC.

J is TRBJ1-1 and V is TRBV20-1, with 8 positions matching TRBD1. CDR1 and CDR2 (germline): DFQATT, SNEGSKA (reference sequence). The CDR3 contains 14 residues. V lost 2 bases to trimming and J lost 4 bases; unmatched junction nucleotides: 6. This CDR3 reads CSARPNTGGTEAFF. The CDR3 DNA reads TGCAGTGCTAGACCGAATACAGGGGGCACTGAAGCTTTCTTT.

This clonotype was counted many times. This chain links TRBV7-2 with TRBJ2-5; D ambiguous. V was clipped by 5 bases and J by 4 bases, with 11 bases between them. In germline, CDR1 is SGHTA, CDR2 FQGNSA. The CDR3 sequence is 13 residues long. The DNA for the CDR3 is TGTGCCAGCAGCCCCCGGCTTGGAGAGACCCAGTACTTC. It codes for CASSPRLGETQYF. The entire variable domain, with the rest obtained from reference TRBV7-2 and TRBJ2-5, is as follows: GAGVSQSPSNKVTEKGKDVELRCDPISGHTALYWYRQSLGQGLEFLIYFQGNSAPDKSGLPSDRFSAERTGGSVSTLTIQRTQQEDSAVYLCASSPRLGETQYFGPGTRLLVL.

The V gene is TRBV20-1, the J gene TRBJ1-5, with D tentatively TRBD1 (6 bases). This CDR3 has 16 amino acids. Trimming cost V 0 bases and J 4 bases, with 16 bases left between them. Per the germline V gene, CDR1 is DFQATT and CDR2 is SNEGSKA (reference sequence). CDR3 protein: CSARDLSRGMNQPQHF. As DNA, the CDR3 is TGCAGTGCTAGAGATCTATCCAGGGGCATGAATCAGCCCCAGCATTTT.

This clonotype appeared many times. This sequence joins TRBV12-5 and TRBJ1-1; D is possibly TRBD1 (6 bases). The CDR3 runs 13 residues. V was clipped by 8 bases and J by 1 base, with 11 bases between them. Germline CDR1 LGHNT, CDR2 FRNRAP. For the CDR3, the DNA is TGTGCTAGTTCCTCGGGGGCGAACACTGAAGCTTTCTTT. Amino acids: CASSSGANTEAFF.

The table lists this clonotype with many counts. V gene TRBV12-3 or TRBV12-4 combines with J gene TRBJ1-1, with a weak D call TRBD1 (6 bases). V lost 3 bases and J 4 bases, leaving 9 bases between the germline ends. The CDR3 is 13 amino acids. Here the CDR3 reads CASSFMTGTEAFF. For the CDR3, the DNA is TGTGCCAGCAGTTTCATGACAGGCACTGAAGCTTTCTTT.